This T cell receptor (beta chain) came from a study of blood T cell repertoires in COVID-19. The overall study: Some COVID-19 samples were acute and others convalescent; all came from the United States, Italy and Spain. Nucleic acid was either cDNA or gDNA, and it came from T cells, B-cell-depleted T cells, or PBMCs.

Authors' analysis steps: Nucleated cell number was recorded as an estimate derived from reference gene primer amplification. Assay used: immunoSEQ multiplex PCR; TCRdb lists only in-frame clones, some missing. That table is the source of V, J and clone size, and D and trimming were worked out from the DNA. This repertoire shows roughly 150,000 clones, approximately 86% found once; its top ten account for under 3%. Per germline, CDR1 MDHEN and CDR2 SYDVKM. The V segment lost 5 bases and the J segment 6 bases; nucleotides outside the gene matches: 6. The CDR3 is 14 amino acids. The Seattle patients, enrolled during active infection, were followed longitudinally.

The sequenced sample consisted of peripheral blood. The V call is TRBV28, the J call TRBJ1-1, with 10 bases fitting TRBD1. The clonotype was recovered from a woman aged 80 or older with COVID-19, enrolled during active disease. The DNA of the CDR3 is TGTGCCAGCAGTGCGACAGGGGGCGCGTCTGAAGCTTTCTTT. Translation gives CASSATGGASEAFF.